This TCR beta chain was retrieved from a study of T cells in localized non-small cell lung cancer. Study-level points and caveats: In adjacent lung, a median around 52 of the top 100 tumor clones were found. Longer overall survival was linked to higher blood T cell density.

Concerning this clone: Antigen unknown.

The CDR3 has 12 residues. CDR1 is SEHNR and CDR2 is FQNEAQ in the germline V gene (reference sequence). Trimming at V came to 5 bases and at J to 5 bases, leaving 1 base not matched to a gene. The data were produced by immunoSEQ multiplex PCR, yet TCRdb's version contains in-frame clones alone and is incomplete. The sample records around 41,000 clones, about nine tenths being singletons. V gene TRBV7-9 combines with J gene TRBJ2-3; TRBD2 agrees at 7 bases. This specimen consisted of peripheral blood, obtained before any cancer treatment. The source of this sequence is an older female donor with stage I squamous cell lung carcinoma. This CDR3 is CASSPGGDTQYF. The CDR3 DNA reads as TGTGCCAGCAGCCCGGGGGGAGATACGCAGTATTTT.